These 17 T cell receptor beta chains originate from one sample sequenced in a study of response to subunit inactivated influenza vaccine. Via MiXCR, TCRdb re-called the RT-PCR reads, giving one row per CDR3 protein. Of hundreds of thousands of distinct CDR3 sequences listed, about 12% were seen once; the top ten hold roughly 10%. Sample: PBMCs from blood, taken on the day of vaccination. These receptors originate from a man aged 50 to 60 who received an inactivated influenza vaccine.

This clonotype was recorded a few times. V usage is TRBV7-2 and J usage is TRBJ2-1, with a tentative D call TRBD2 (6 bases). The V gene lost 6 bases and the J gene lost 3 bases, with 12 bases spanning the gap. The CDR3 length is 14 residues. Per the germline V gene, CDR1 is SGHTA and CDR2 is FQGNSA. The CDR3 coding sequence is TGTGCCAGCAGGGGCGGGGCTAACTACAATGAGCAGTTCTTC. Translation gives CASRGGANYNEQFF.

This clonotype turned up a few times. The chain is built from TRBV18 and TRBJ2-2; 13 bases are shared with TRBD2. Germline V gives CDR1 KGHSH, CDR2 LQKENI. The CDR3 is made up of 19 amino acids. Unmatched junction bases numbered 7, after V lost 3 bases and J lost 0 bases. CDR3 residues: CASSPQLAGGPANTGELFF. CDR3 DNA sequence: TGTGCCAGCTCACCTCAACTAGCGGGAGGGCCCGCGAACACCGGGGAGCTGTTTTTT.

This chain connects TRBV7-9 to TRBJ2-7; TRBD2 might be the D (5 bases). CDR1 and CDR2 (germline): SEHNR, FQNEAQ (reference sequence). V was cut by 5 bases and J by 5 bases, with 16 bases left in between. The CDR3 has 14 residues. CDR3 in amino acids: CASSPALAPHEQYF. CDR3 bases: TGTGCCAGCAGCCCGGCCCTAGCCCCCCACGAGCAGTACTTC.

This clonotype has at least ten counts. V usage is TRBV7-8 and J usage is TRBJ2-3; TRBD1 matches at 9 bases. The CDR3 covers 17 residues. Trimming cost V 4 bases and J 8 bases; bases outside gene matches: 16. Germline V gene data show CDR1 as SGHVS and CDR2 as FQNEAQ. CDR3 residues: CASSYPRDRERLRTQYF. The CDR3 nucleotides are TGTGCCAGCAGCTACCCCCGGGACAGGGAAAGGTTGCGTACGCAGTATTTT.

This clonotype was observed a few times. The chain uses TRBV4-2 and TRBJ2-1; D unresolved. Between the trimmed V and J ends, which lost 0 bases and 10 bases, there was a span of 10 bases. CDR3 length: 13 residues. Germline CDR1 reads LGHNA; CDR2 reads YNFKEQ. This chain's CDR3 is CASSQDERWEQFF. In DNA, the CDR3 is TGTGCCAGCAGCCAAGATGAAAGGTGGGAGCAGTTCTTC.

This clonotype occurred many times. The V call is TRBV12-3 or TRBV12-4, the J call TRBJ1-1; 11 nucleotides agree with TRBD1. This CDR3 has 15 residues. V lost 1 base and J lost 8; bases outside the gene matches: 6. CDR3 sequence (DNA): TGTGCCAGCAGTTTAGGGGGACAGGGGGATTCAGAAGCTTTCTTT. Translating gives CASSLGGQGDSEAFF.

The V and J genes are TRBV12-3 or TRBV12-4 and TRBJ1-4; 7 bases are a match to TRBD1. After removal of 4 bases from V and 8 bases from J, the junction contained 4 bases not matched to a gene. The CDR3 contains 13 residues. The CDR3 bases are TGTGCCAGCAGTTCGGAGGGGGCGGAAAAACTGTTTTTT. Translating it yields CASSSEGAEKLFF.

This clonotype was seen only a few times. The rearrangement links TRBV24-1 to TRBJ2-1; 9 bases align to TRBD2. Trimming cost V 1 base and J 7 bases; bases outside gene matches: 4. Germline assignment: CDR1 KGHDR and CDR2 SFDVKD. The CDR3 runs 15 residues. In DNA, the CDR3 is TGTGCCACCAGTGATTTCGGCGGGAGGGAGAATGAGCAGTTCTTC. Translated: CATSDFGGRENEQFF.

There are many counts of this clonotype. The V gene is TRBV20-1, the J gene TRBJ1-5, with 9 bases aligning to TRBD1. V trimming: 6 bases; J trimming: 11 bases; junction bases outside the gene matches: 8. The CDR3 totals 12 residues. Germline-derived CDR1 and CDR2 are DFQATT and SNEGSKA (reference sequence). The CDR3 loop is CSATTGGGAQHF. As DNA, the CDR3 is TGCAGTGCAACAACAGGGGGCGGGGCCCAGCATTTT.

The V call is TRBV6-2 or TRBV6-3, the J call TRBJ2-2; 12 bases fit TRBD2. This CDR3 has 21 amino acids. Trimming removed 6 bases from V and 0 bases from J; junction bases left unmatched: 17. Germline values: CDR1 MNHEY, CDR2 SVGEGT. The CDR3 DNA follows: TGTGCCAGCAGCCCCCTCACTAGCGGGAGGCCAACTTACGCGAACACCGGGGAGCTGTTTTTT. Translated: CASSPLTSGRPTYANTGELFF.

Here the CDR3 reads CASSQLERGGGETQYF. The CDR3 region has the DNA TGTGCCAGCAGCCAACTGGAGCGGGGGGGAGGAGAGACCCAGTACTTC. The chain employs TRBV3-1 and TRBJ2-5; 10 positions match TRBD2. V lost 2 bases to trimming and J lost 4 bases; unmatched junction nucleotides: 7. CDR1 and CDR2 (germline): LGHDT, YNNKEL (reference sequence). The length of the CDR3 is 16 residues.

This clonotype was counted many times. This chain uses TRBV12-3 or TRBV12-4 with TRBJ1-5; D possibly corresponds to TRBD1 (5 bases). V lost 3 bases to trimming and J lost 6 bases, with 18 bases between them. CDR3 size: 16 residues. The CDR3 DNA is TGTGCCAGCAGTTTTATCGCGGGGGTAAGAGGTCAGCCCCAGCATTTT. Its translation is CASSFIAGVRGQPQHF.

This chain joins TRBV12-3 or TRBV12-4 and TRBJ2-2; 12 positions match TRBD1. This CDR3 region has 15 residues. V was clipped by 6 bases and J by 6 bases; unmatched bases: 5. CDR3 residues: CASRTGTGGSGELFF. The DNA of the CDR3 is TGTGCCAGCAGAACCGGGACAGGGGGCTCCGGGGAGCTGTTTTTT.

The V and J genes are TRBV28 and TRBJ2-7; D not certain. The V and J ends lost 3 bases and 3 bases respectively, with 9 bases between them. Germline-derived CDR1 and CDR2 are MDHEN and SYDVKM. The CDR3 extends over 13 amino acids. The CDR3, as DNA: TGTGCCAGCAGTTTGAGAGTGGACTACGAGCAGTACTTC. Translating it yields CASSLRVDYEQYF.

This clonotype was counted between two and nine times. The genes are TRBV2 and TRBJ2-1; D unresolved. The germline V gene encodes CDR1 SNHLY and CDR2 FYNNEI. The CDR3 spans 14 residues. Deletions cut 3 bases from V and 5 bases from J, with 11 bases between. For the CDR3, the DNA is TGTGCCAGCAGTGAGGGGATAGGGAACAATGAGCAGTTCTTC. This sequence encodes CASSEGIGNNEQFF.

This clonotype was detected many times. The chain carries TRBV29-1 and TRBJ2-5; TRBD2 agrees at 7 bases. The CDR3 totals 14 residues. J lost 4 bases, V lost 4 bases, and 9 bases had no gene match. Germline V gene data show CDR1 as SQVTM and CDR2 as ANQGSEA. Here the CDR3 reads CSVAERGVGETQYF. The CDR3 DNA sequence: TGCAGCGTTGCGGAACGGGGGGTCGGAGAGACCCAGTACTTC.

This clonotype was counted between two and nine times. The rearrangement uses TRBV12-3 or TRBV12-4 and TRBJ2-5; TRBD1 or TRBD2 may be the D gene (5 bases each). The length of the CDR3 is 14 residues. The CDR3 sequence: CASTGYGAQETQYF. For the CDR3, the DNA is TGTGCGAGTACGGGATATGGGGCCCAAGAGACCCAGTACTTC.